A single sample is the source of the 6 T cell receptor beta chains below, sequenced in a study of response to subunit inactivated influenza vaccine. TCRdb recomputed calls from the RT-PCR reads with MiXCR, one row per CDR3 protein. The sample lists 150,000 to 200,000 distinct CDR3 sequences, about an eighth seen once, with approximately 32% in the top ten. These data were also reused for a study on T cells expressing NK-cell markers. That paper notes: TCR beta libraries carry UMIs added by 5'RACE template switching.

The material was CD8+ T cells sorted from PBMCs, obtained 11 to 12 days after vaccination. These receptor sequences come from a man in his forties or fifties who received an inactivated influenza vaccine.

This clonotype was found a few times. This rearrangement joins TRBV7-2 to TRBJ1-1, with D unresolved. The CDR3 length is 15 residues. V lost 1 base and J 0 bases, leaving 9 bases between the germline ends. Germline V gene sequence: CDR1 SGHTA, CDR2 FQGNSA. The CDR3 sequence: CASSLGPLLNTEAFF. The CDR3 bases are TGTGCCAGCAGCTTAGGGCCCCTCTTGAACACTGAAGCTTTCTTT.

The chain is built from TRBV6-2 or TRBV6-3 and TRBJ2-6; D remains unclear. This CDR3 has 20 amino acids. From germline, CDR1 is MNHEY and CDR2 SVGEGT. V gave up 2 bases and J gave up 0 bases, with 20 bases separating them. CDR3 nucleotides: TGTGCCAGCAGTTACCTTTTCGAAACAGATCTACTCTCTGGGGCCAACGTCCTGACTTTC. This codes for CASSYLFETDLLSGANVLTF.

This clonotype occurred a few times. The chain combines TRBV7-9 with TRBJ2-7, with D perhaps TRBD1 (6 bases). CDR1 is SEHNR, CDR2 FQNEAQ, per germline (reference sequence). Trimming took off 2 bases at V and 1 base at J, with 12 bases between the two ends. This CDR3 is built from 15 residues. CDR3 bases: TGTGCCAGCAGCTTACGACAGGACAATTCCTACGAGCAGTACTTC. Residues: CASSLRQDNSYEQYF.

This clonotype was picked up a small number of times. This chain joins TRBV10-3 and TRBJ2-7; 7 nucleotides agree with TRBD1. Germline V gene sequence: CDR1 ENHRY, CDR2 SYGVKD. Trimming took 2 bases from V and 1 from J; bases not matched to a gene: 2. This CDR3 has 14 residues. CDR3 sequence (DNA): TGTGCCATCAGTGAGCCGGGACAGTCCTACGAGCAGTACTTC. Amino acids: CAISEPGQSYEQYF.

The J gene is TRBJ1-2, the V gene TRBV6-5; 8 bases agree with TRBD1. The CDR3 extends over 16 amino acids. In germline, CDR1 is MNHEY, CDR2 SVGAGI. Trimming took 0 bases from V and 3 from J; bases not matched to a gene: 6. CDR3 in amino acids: CASSYSYRQGYYGYTF. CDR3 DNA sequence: TGTGCCAGCAGTTACTCCTATCGACAGGGGTACTATGGCTACACCTTC.

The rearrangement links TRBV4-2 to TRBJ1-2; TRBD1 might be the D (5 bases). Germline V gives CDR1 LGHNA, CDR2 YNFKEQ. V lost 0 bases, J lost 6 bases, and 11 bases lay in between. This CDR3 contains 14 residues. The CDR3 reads CASSQEGAWDGYTF. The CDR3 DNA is TGTGCCAGCAGCCAAGAAGGGGCTTGGGATGGCTACACCTTC.